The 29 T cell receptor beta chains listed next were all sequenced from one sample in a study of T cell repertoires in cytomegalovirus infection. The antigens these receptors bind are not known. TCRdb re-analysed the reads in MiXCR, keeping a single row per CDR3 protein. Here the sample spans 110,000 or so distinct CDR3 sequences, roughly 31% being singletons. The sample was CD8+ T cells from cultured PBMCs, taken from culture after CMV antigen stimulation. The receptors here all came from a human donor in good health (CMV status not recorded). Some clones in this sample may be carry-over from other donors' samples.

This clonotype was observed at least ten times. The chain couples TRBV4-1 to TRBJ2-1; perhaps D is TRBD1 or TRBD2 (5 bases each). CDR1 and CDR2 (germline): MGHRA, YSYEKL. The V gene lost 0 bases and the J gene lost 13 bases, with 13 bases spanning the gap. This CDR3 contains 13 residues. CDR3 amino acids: CASSQDPGLVQFF. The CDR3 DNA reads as TGCGCCAGCAGCCAAGACCCGGGGCTCGTACAGTTCTTC.

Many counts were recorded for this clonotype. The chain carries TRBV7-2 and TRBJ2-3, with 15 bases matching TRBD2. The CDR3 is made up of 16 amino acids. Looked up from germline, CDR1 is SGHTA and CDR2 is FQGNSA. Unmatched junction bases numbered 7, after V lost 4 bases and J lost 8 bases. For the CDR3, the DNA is TGTGCCAGCAGCTCCCGGACTAGCGGGGGGGAGGTTACGCAGTATTTT. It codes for CASSSRTSGGEVTQYF.

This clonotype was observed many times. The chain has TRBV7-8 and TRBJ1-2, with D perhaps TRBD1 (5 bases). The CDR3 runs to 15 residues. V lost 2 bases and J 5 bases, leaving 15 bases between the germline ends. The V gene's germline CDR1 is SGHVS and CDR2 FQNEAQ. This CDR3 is CASSLRAQGSYGYTF. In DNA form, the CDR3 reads TGTGCCAGCAGCTTACGTGCGCAGGGAAGTTATGGCTACACCTTC. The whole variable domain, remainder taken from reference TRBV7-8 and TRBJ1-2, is GAGVSQSPRYKVAKRGQDVALRCDPISGHVSLFWYQQALGQGPEFLTYFQNEAQLDKSGLPSDRFFAERPEGSVSTLKIQRTQQEDSAVYLCASSLRAQGSYGYTFGSGTRLTVV.

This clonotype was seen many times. CDR3 protein: CASSPGVRVHGEQFF. As DNA, the CDR3 is TGTGCCAGCAGCCCAGGGGTTCGGGTTCACGGTGAGCAGTTCTTC. V and J are TRBV6-2 or TRBV6-3 and TRBJ2-1; TRBD1 is a possible D gene (6 bases). The CDR3 runs 15 residues. The V gene lost 6 bases and the J gene lost 9 bases, with 21 bases spanning the gap. Germline V gene sequence: CDR1 MNHEY, CDR2 SVGEGT.

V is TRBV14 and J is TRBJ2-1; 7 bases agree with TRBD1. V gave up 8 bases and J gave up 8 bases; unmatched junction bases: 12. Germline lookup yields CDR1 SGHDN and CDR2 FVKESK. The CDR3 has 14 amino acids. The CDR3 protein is CASGRQGLFDEQFF. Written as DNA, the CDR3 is TGTGCCAGCGGACGACAGGGCCTCTTCGATGAGCAGTTCTTC.

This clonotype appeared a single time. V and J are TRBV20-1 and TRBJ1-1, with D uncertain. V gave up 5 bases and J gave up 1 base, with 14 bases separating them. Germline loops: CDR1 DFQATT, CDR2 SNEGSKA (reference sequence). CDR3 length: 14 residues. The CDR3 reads CSAGRLTENTEAFF. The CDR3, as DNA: TGCAGTGCTGGGCGACTTACAGAGAACACTGAAGCTTTCTTT.

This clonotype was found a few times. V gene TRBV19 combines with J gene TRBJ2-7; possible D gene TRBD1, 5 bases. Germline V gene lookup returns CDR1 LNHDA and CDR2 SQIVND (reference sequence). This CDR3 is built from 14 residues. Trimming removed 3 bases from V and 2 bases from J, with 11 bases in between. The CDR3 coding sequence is TGTGCCAGTAGTATTACCAGGGAAGCCTACGAGCAGTACTTC. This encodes CASSITREAYEQYF.

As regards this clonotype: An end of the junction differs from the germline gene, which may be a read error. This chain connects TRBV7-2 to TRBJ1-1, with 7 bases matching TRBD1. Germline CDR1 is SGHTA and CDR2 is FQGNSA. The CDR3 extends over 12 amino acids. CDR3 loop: CASSSRDRALYF. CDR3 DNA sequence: TGTGCCAGCAGCTCACGGGACAGAGCGCTGTACTTT.

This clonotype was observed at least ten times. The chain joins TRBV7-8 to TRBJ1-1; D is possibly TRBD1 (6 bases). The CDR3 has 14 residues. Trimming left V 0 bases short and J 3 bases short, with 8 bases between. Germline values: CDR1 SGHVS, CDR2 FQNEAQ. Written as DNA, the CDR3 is TGTGCCAGCAGCTTAGCGGCAGGGGACACTGAAGCTTTCTTT. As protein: CASSLAAGDTEAFF.

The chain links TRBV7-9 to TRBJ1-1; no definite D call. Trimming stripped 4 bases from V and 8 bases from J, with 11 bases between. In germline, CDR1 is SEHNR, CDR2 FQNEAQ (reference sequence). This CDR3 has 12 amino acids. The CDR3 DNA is TGTGCCAGCAGCTCCCAGACGGAGGAAGCTTTCTTT. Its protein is CASSSQTEEAFF.

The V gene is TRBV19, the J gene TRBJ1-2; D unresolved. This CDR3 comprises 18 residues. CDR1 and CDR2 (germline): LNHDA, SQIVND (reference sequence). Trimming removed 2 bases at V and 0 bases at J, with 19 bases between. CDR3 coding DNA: TGTGCCAGTAGTATAATCCTCCTGCGGCAGGCAGCTAACTATGGCTACACCTTC. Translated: CASSIILLRQAANYGYTF. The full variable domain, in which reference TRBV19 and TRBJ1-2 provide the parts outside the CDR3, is DGGITQSPKYLFRKEGQNVTLSCEQNLNHDAMYWYRQDPGQGLRLIYYSQIVNDFQKGDIAEGYSVSREKKESFPLTVTSAQKNPTAFYLCASSIILLRQAANYGYTFGSGTRLTVV.

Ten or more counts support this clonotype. Here the CDR3 reads CASRYTTVSNEKLFF. CDR3 DNA sequence: TGCGCCAGCAGGTACACGACAGTTTCTAATGAAAAACTGTTTTTT. The gene calls are TRBV4-1 and TRBJ1-4; tentative D call: TRBD1 (5 bases). The CDR3 is 15 residues long. Per germline, CDR1 MGHRA and CDR2 YSYEKL. V lost 6 bases and J lost 3, with 14 bases in between.

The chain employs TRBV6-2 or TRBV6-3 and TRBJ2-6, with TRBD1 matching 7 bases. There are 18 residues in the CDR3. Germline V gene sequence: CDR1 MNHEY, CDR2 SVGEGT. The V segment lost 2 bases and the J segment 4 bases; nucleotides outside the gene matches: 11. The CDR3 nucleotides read TGTGCCAGCAGTTACCGGGACAGAACGGTCGACGGGGCCAACGTCCTGACTTTC. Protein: CASSYRDRTVDGANVLTF.

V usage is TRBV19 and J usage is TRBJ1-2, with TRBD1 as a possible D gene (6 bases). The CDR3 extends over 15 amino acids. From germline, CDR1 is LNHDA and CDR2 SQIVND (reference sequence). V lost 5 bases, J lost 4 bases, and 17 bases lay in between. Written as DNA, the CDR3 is TGTGCCAGTAGTTCCGGGACAACCAGGGCCTATGGCTACACCTTC. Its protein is CASSSGTTRAYGYTF. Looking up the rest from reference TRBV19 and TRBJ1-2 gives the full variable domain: DGGITQSPKYLFRKEGQNVTLSCEQNLNHDAMYWYRQDPGQGLRLIYYSQIVNDFQKGDIAEGYSVSREKKESFPLTVTSAQKNPTAFYLCASSSGTTRAYGYTFGSGTRLTVV.

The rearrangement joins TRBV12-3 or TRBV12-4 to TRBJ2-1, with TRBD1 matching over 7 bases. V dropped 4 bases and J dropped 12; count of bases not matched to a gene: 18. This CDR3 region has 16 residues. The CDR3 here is CASSSLIGQVVDGQFF. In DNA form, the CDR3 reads TGTGCCAGCAGTTCGCTTATTGGACAGGTGGTGGATGGGCAGTTCTTC.

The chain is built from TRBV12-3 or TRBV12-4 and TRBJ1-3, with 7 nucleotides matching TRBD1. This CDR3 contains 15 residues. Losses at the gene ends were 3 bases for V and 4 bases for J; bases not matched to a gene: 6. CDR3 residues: CASSFSPGGGNTIYF. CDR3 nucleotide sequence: TGTGCCAGCAGTTTTTCTCCAGGGGGAGGAAACACCATATATTTT.

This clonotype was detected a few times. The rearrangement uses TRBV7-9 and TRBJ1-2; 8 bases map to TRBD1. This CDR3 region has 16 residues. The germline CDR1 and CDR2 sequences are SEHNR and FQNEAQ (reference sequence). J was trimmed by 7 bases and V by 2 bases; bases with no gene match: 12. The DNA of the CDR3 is TGTGCCAGCAGCTTAACCAGGACAGGGCCCGCTACTGGCTACACCTTC. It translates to CASSLTRTGPATGYTF.

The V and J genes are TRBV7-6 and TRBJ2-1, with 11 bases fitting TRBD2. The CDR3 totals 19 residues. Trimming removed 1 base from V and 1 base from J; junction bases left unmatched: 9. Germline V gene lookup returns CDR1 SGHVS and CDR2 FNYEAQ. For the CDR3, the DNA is TGTGCCAGCAGCTTAGGATCGGGTAGCGGGGGGGGTTCCTACAATGAGCAGTTCTTC. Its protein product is CASSLGSGSGGGSYNEQFF.

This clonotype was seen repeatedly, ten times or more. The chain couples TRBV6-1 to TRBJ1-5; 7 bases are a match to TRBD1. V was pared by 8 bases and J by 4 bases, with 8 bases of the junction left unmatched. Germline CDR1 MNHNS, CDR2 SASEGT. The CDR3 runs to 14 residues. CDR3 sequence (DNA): TGTGCCAGCTCGGACAGGATGGAGAATCAGCCCCAGCATTTT. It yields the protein CASSDRMENQPQHF.

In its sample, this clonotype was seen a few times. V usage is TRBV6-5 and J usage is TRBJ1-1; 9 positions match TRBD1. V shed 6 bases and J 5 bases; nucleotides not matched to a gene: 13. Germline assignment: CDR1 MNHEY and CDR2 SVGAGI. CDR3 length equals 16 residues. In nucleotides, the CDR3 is TGTGCCAGCAGCAGCGCCCCGGGACAGGGCGTTACTGAAGCTTTCTTT. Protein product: CASSSAPGQGVTEAFF.

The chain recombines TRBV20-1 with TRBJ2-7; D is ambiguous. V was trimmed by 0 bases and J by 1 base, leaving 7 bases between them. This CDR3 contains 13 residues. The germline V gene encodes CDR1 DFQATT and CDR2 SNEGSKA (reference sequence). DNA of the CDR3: TGCAGTGCTAGAGACAGGAAATCCTACGAGCAGTACTTC. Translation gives CSARDRKSYEQYF.

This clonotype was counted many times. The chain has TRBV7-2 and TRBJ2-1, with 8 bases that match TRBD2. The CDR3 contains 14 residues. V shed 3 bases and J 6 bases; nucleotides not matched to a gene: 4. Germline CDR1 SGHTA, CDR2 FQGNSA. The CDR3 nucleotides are TGTGCCAGCAGCTTGCGCCTAGCGGGCAATGAGCAGTTCTTC. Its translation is CASSLRLAGNEQFF.

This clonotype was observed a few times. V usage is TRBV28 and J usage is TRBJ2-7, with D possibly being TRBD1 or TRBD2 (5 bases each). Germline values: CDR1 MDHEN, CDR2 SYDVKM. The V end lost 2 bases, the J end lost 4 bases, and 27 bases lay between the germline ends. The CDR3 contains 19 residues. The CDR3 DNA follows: TGTGCCAGCAGTTTAGTTGAATTCGGCCTAGGATCTTGGGGGTACGAGCAGTACTTC. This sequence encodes CASSLVEFGLGSWGYEQYF.

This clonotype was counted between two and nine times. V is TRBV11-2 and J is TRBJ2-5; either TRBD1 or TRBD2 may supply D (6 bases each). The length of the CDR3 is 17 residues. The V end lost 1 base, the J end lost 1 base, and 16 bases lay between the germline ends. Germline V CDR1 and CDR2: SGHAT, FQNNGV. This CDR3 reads CASSLGRVGGTQETQYF. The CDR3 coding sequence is TGTGCCAGCAGCTTAGGACGGGTCGGGGGCACCCAAGAGACCCAGTACTTC.

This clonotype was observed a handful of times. The CDR3 sequence: CASSLGGTRDFTDTQYF. The CDR3 DNA reads as TGTGCCAGCAGCTTGGGGGGGACTAGAGATTTCACAGATACGCAGTATTTT. The chain couples TRBV7-2 to TRBJ2-3; TRBD2 matches 8 bases. V trimming: 3 bases; J trimming: 2 bases; junction bases outside the gene matches: 10. In germline, CDR1 is SGHTA, CDR2 FQGNSA. The CDR3 spans 17 residues.

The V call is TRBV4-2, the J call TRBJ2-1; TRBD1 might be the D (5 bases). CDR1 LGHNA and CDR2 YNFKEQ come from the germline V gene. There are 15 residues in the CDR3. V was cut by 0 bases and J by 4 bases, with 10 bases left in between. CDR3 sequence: CASSQDQGTYNEQFF. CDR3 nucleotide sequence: TGTGCCAGCAGCCAAGATCAGGGTACATACAATGAGCAGTTCTTC.

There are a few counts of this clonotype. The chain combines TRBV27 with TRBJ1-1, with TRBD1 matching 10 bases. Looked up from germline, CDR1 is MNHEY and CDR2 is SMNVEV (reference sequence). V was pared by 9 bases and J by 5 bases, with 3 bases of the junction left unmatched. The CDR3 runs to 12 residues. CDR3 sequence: CASRTGGTEAFF. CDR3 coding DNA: TGTGCCAGTCGGACAGGGGGAACTGAAGCTTTCTTT.

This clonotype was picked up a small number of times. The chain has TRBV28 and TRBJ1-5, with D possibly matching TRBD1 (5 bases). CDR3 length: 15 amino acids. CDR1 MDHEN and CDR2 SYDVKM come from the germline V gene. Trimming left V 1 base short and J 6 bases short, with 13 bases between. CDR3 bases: TGTGCCAGCAGTTTATACGCGGACGGGGGTCAGCCCCAGCATTTT. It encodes CASSLYADGGQPQHF.

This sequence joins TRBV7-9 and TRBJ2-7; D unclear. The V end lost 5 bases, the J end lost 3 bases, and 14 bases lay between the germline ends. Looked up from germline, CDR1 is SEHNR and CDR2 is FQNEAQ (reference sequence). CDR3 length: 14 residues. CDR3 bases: TGTGCCAGCAGCGCACAGCATCTCATCTACGAGCAGTACTTC. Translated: CASSAQHLIYEQYF.